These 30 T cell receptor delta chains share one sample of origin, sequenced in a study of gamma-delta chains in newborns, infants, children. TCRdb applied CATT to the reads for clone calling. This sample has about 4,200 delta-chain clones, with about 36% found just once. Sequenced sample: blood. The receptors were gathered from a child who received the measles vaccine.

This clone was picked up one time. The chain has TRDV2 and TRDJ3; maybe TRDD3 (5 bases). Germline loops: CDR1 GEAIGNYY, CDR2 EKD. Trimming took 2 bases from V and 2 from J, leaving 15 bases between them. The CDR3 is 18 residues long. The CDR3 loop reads CACDSHWRGPWDTRQMFF. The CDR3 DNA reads TGTGCCTGTGACAGCCACTGGCGCGGCCCCTGGGACACCCGACAGATGTTTTTC.

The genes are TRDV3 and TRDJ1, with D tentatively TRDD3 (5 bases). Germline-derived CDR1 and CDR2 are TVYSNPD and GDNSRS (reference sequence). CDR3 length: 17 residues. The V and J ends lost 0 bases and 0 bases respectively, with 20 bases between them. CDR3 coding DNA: TGTGCCTTTAGAGACCCGGGATGGGAGCTGTACACCGATAAACTCATCTTT. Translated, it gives CAFRDPGWELYTDKLIF.

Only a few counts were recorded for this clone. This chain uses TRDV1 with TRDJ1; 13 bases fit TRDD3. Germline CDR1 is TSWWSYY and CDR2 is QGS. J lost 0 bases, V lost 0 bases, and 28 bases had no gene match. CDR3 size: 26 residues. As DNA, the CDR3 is TGTGCTCTTGGGGAACTAGGATCCAAACCCTTGTACTGGGGGATACGCTCCCCACCGTACACCGATAAACTCATCTTT. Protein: CALGELGSKPLYWGIRSPPYTDKLIF.

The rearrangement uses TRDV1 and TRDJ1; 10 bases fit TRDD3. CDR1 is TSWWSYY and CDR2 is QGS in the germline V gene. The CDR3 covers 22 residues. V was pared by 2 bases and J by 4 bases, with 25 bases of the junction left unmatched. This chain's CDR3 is CALGETGILRPGDTIIFDKLIF. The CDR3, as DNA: TGTGCTCTTGGGGAAACAGGAATCCTACGTCCGGGGGATACGATAATCTTCGATAAACTCATCTTT.

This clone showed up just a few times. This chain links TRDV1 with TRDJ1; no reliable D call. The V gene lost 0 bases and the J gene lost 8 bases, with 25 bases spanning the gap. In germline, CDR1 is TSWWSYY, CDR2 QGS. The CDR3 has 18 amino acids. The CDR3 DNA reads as TGTGCTCTTGGGGAACTGGCGAGGGCGGTCTCGGGCCGACGGAAACTCATCTTT. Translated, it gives CALGELARAVSGRRKLIF.

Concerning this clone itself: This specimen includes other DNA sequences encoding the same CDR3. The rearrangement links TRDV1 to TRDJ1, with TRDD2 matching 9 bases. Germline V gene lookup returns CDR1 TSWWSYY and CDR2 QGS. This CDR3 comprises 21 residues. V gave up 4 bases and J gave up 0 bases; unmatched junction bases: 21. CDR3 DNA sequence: TGTGCTCTTGGGGGGGCCTTCCTACCTGGTTGGGTGGGAGCGTACACCGATAAACTCATCTTT. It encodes CALGGAFLPGWVGAYTDKLIF.

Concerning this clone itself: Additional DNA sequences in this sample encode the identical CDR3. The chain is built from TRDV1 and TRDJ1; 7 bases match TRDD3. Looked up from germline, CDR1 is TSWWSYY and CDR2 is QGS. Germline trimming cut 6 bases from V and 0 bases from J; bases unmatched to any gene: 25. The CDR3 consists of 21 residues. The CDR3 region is CALGSTSQFFGGPQDTDKLIF. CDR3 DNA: TGTGCTCTTGGTAGCACATCCCAATTTTTTGGGGGACCTCAGGACACCGATAAACTCATCTTT.

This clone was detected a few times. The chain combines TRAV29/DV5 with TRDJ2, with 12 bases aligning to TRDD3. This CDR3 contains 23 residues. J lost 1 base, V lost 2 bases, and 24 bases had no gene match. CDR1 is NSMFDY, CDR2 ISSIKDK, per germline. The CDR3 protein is CAARRFHVPTAGGYAILTAQLFF. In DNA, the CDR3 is TGTGCAGCAAGACGGTTCCACGTACCCACCGCTGGGGGATACGCAATTTTGACAGCACAACTCTTCTTT. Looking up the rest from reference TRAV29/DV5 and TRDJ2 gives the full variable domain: DQQVKQNSPSLSVQEGRISILNCDYTNSMFDYFLWYKKYPAEGPTFLISISSIKDKNEDGRFTVFLNKSAKHLSLHIVPSQPGDSAVYFCAARRFHVPTAGGYAILTAQLFFGKGTQLIVEP.

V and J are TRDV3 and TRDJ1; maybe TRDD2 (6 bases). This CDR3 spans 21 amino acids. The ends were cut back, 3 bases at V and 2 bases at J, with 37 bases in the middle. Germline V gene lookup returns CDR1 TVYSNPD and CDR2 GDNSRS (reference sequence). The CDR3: CALNTFPRPPIYDPDTDKLIF. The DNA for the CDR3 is TGTGCCTTAAATACCTTCCCCCGTCCCCCAATATACGACCCGGATACCGATAAACTCATCTTT. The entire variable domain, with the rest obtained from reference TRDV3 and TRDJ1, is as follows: CDKVTQSSPDQTVASGSEVVLLCTYDTVYSNPDLFWYRIRPDYSFQFVFYGDNSRSEGADFTQGRFSVKHILTQKAFHLVISPVRTEDSATYYCALNTFPRPPIYDPDTDKLIFGKGTRVTVEP.

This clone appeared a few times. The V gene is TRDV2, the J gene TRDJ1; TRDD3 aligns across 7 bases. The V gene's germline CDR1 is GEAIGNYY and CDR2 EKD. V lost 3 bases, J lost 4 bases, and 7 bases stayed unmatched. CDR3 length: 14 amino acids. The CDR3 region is CACDAVGELDKLIF. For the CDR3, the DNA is TGTGCCTGTGACGCCGTGGGGGAACTCGATAAACTCATCTTT.

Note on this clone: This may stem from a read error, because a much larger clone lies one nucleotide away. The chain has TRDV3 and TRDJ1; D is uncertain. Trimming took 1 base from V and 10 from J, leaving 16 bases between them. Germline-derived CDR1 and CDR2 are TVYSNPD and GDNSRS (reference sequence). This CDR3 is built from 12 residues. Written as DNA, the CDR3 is TGTGCCTTTACCCCGTTGTCGTCTACACTCATCTTT. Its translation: CAFTPLSSTLIF.

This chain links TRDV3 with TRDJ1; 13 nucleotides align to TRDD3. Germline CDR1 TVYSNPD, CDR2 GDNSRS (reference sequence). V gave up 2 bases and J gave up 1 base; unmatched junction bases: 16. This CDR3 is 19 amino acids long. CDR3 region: CAFRMTPDWGIRPTDKLIF. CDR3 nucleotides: TGTGCCTTTCGTATGACCCCCGACTGGGGGATACGTCCCACCGATAAACTCATCTTT.

Written as DNA, the CDR3 is TGTGCTCTTGGGGAACTCAACGGGGAGGAGCCACCTACGTACTGGGGGATATTCTGTGCCGTCGATAAACTCATCTTT. It encodes CALGELNGEEPPTYWGIFCAVDKLIF. This chain uses TRDV1 with TRDJ1; 11 nucleotides align to TRDD3. Germline values: CDR1 TSWWSYY, CDR2 QGS. CDR3 length: 26 amino acids. With V trimmed by 0 bases and J by 4 bases, 34 bases remained unmatched.

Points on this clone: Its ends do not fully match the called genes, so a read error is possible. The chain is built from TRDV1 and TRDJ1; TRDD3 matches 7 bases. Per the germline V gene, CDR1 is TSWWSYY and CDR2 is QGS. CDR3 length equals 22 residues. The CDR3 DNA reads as TGTGCTCTTGGGGGCTTTGAGTTCCTGCCTGGGGACTGGGGAGTCAACACCGATAAACACATCTTT. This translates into CALGGFEFLPGDWGVNTDKHIF.

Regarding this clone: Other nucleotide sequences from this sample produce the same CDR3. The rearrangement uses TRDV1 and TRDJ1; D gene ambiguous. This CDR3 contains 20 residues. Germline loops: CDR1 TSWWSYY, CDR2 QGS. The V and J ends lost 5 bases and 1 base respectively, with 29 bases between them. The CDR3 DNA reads TGTGCTCTTGGGCCTCCCGGATGGATCCACCAGCTCCCTCTCACCGATAAACTCATCTTT. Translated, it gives CALGPPGWIHQLPLTDKLIF.

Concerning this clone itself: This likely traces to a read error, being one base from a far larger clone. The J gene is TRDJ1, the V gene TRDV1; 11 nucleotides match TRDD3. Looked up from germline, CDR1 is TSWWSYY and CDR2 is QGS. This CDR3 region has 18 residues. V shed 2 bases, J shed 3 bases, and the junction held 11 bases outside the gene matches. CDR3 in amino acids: CALGEANWGIENADKLIF. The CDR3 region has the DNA TGTGCTCTTGGGGAAGCTAACTGGGGGATAGAAAACGCCGATAAACTCATCTTT.

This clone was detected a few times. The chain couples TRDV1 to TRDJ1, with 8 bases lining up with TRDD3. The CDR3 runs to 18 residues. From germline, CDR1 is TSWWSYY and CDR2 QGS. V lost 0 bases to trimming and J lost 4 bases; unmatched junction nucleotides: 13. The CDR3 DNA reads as TGTGCTCTTGGGGAACTTTCCCCTGGGGGAATAGTGGGCGATAAACTCATCTTT. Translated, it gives CALGELSPGGIVGDKLIF.

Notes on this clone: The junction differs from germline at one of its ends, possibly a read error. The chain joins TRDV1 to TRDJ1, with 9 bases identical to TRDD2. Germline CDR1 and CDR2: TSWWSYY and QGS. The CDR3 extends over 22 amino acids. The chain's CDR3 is CALWDSNAFLRHWGLYTDKLIF. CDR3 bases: TGTGCTCTTTGGGACTCCAACGCCTTCCTACGCCACTGGGGATTGTACACCGATAAACTCATCTTT.

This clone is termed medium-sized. The CDR3 protein is CACDTRTGGFYTDKLIF. The CDR3, as DNA: TGTGCCTGTGACACGAGGACTGGGGGATTCTACACCGATAAACTCATCTTT. The chain joins TRDV2 to TRDJ1, with 10 bases lining up with TRDD3. V lost 1 base to trimming and J lost 0 bases; unmatched junction nucleotides: 7. The CDR3 has 17 amino acids. The germline CDR1 and CDR2 sequences are GEAIGNYY and EKD.

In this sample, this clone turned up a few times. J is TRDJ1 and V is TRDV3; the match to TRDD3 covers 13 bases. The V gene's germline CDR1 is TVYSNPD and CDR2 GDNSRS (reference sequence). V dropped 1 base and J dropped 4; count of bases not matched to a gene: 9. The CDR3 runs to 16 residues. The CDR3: CAFIGTGGYAFDKLIF. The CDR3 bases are TGTGCCTTTATCGGAACTGGGGGATACGCGTTCGATAAACTCATCTTT.

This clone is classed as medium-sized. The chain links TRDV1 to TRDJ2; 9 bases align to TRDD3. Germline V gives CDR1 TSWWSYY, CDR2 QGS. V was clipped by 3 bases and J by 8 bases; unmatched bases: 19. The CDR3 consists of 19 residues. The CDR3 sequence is CALGDPRLPTWGIEAQLFF. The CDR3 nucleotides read TGTGCTCTTGGGGATCCTCGCCTTCCGACCTGGGGGATTGAGGCACAACTCTTCTTT.

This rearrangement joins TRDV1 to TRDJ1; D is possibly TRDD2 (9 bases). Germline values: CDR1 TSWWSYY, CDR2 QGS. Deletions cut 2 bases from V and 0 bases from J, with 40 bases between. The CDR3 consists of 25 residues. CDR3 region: CALGENLPTWAIMLGEHPYTDKLIF. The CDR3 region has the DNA TGTGCTCTTGGGGAAAACCTTCCTACCTGGGCGATAATGCTGGGGGAGCACCCGTACACCGATAAACTCATCTTT.

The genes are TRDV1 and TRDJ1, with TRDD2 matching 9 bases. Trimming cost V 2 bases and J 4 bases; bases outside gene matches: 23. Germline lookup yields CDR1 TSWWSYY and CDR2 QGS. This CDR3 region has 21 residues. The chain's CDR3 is CALGETFLQGQTPPNFDKLIF. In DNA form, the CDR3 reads TGTGCTCTTGGGGAAACCTTCCTACAAGGGCAGACTCCCCCCAACTTCGATAAACTCATCTTT.

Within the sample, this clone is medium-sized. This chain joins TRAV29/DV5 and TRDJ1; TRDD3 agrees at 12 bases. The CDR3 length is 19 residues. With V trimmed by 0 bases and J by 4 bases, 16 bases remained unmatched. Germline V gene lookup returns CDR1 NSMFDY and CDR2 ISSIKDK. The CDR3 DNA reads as TGTGCAGCAAGCGCTCCAAAAAAACTGGGGGATACTGGGAACGATAAACTCATCTTT. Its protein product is CAASAPKKLGDTGNDKLIF.

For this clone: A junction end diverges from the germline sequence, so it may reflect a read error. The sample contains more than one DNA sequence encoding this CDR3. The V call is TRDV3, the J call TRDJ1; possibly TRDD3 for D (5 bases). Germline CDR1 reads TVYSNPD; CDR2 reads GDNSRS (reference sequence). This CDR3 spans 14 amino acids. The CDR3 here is CAFEAQGGLDKLIF. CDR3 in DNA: TGTGCCTTTGAGGCTCAAGGGGGGCTAGATAAACTTATCTTT.

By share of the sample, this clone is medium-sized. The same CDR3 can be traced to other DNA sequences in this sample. For the CDR3, the DNA is TGTGCTCTTGGGGAAACCCAAATCTTCCTACTGGGGCCCTTGGGGGGCTACACCGATAAACTCATCTTT. As protein: CALGETQIFLLGPLGGYTDKLIF. V gene TRDV1 combines with J gene TRDJ1; a possible D gene is TRDD2 (8 bases). CDR1 and CDR2 from the germline V gene are TSWWSYY and QGS. This CDR3 spans 23 amino acids. Trimming removed 2 bases at V and 0 bases at J, with 34 bases between.

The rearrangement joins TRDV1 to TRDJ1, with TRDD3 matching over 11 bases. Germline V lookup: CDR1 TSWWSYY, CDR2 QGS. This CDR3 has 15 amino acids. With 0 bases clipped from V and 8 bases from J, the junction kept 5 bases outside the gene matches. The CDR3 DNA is TGTGCTCTTGGGGAACTAGGTGGGGGATACGGGAAACTCATCTTT. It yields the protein CALGELGGGYGKLIF.

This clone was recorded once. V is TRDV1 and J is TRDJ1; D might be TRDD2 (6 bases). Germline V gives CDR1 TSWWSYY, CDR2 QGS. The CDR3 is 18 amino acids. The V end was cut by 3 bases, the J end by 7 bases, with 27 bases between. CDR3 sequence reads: CALGEAFPIRTSGGKLIF. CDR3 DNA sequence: TGTGCTCTTGGGGAGGCCTTCCCAATTCGTACTAGCGGGGGTAAACTCATCTTT.

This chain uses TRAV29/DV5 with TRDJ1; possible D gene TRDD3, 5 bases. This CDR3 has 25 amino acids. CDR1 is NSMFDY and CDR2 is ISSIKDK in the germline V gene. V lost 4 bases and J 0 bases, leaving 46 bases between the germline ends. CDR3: CAADARATKENMVEDMEGYTDKLIF. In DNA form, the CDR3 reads TGTGCAGCAGACGCGCGGGCTACTAAGGAGAACATGGTTGAGGATATGGAAGGGTACACCGATAAACTCATCTTT.

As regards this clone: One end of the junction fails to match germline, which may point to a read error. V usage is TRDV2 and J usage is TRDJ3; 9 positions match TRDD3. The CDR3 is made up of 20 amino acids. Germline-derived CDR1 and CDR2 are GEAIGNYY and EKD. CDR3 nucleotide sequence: TGTGCCTGTGACACCGCTGAGAACTGGGGGAGCTCCTGGGGCACCCGACAGATGTTTTTC. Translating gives CACDTAENWGSSWGTRQMFF.